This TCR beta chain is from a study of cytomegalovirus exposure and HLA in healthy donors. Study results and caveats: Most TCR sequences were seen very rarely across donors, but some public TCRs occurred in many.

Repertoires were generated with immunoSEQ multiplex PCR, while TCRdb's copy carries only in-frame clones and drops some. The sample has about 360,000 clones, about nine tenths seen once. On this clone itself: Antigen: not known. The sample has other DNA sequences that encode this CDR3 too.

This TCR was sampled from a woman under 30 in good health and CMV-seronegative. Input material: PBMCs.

In DNA form, the CDR3 reads TGCGCCAGCAGCCAAGCGGGGGGCTCCTACAATGAGCAGTTCTTC. It translates to CASSQAGGSYNEQFF. This chain links TRBV4-1 with TRBJ2-1; the match to TRBD2 covers 7 bases. From germline, CDR1 is MGHRA and CDR2 YSYEKL. Losses at the gene ends were 1 base for V and 0 bases for J; bases not matched to a gene: 0. CDR3 length equals 15 residues.